This entry concerns a single TCR beta chain. The entry originates in a study of control samples from healthy donors and cancer patients. Sequenced by immunoSEQ multiplex PCR; TCRdb stores in-frame clones only, minus some. The sample lists some 410,000 clones, about 93% occurring once. V was clipped by 1 base and J by 2 bases, with 12 bases between them. The CDR3 is 16 residues long. CDR1 MNHEY and CDR2 SVGEGT come from the germline V gene. Sequences were obtained from PBMCs. This receptor was obtained from a man aged 40-55 years with head and neck cancer. J is TRBJ2-1 and V is TRBV6-2 or TRBV6-3; TRBD2 might be the D (5 bases). Here the CDR3 DNA reads TGTGCCAGCAGTTACTATACCCCGAGGGCCTACAATGAGCAGTTCTTC. Encoded protein: CASSYYTPRAYNEQFF.